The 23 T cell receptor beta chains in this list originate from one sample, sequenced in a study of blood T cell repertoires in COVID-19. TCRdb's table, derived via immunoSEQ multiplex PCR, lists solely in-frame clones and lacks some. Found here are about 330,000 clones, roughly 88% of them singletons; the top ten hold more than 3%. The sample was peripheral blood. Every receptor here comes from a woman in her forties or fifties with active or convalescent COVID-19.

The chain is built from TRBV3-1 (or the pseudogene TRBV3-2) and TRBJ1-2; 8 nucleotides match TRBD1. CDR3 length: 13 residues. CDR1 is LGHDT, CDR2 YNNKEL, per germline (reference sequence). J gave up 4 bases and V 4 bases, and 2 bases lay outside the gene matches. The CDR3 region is CASSLGQGYGYTF. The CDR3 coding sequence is TGTGCCAGCAGCCTCGGACAGGGCTATGGCTACACCTTC.

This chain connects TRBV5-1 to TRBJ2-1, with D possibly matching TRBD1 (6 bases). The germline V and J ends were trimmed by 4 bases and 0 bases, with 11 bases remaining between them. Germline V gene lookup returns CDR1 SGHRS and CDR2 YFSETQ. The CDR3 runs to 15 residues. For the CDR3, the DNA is TGCGCCAGCAGCGGCCGGGACAACTCCTACAATGAGCAGTTCTTC. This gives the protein CASSGRDNSYNEQFF.

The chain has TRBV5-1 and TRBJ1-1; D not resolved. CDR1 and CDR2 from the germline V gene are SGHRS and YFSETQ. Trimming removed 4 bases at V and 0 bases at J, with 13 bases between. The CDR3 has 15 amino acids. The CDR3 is CASSATQTMNTEAFF. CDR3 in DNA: TGCGCCAGCAGCGCGACACAGACCATGAACACTGAAGCTTTCTTT. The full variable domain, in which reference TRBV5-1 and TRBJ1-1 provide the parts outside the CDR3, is KAGVTQTPRYLIKTRGQQVTLSCSPISGHRSVSWYQQTPGQGLQFLFEYFSETQRNKGNFPGRFSGRQFSNSRSEMNVSTLELGDSALYLCASSATQTMNTEAFFGQGTRLTVV.

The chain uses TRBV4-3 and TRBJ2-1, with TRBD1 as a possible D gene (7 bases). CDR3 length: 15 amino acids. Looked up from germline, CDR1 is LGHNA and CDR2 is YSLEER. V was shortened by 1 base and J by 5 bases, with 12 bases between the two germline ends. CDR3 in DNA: TGCGCCAGCAGCCAAGCTACAGGGGAGGACAATGAGCAGTTCTTC. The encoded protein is CASSQATGEDNEQFF.

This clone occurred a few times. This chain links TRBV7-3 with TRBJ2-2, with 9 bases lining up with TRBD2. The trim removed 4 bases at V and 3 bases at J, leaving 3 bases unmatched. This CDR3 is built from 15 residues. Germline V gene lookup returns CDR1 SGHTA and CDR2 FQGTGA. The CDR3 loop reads CASSSGGGDTGELFF. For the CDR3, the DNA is TGTGCCAGCAGCTCGGGCGGGGGGGACACCGGGGAGCTGTTTTTT.

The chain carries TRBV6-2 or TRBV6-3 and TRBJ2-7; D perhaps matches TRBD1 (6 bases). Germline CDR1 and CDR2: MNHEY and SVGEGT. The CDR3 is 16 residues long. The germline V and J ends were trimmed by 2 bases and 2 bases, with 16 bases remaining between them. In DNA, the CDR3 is TGTGCCAGCAGTTACCTAGAGACAGGACCTCCCTACGAGCAGTACTTC. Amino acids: CASSYLETGPPYEQYF.

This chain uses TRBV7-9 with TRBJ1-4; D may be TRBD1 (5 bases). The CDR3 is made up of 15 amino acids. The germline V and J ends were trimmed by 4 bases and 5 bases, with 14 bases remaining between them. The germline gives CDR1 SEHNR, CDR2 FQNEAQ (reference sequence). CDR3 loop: CASSWNRGGNEKLFF. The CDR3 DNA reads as TGTGCCAGCAGCTGGAATAGGGGTGGGAATGAAAAACTGTTTTTT. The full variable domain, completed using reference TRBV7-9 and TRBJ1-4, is DTGVSQNPRHKITKRGQNVTFRCDPISEHNRLYWYRQTLGQGPEFLTYFQNEAQLEKSRLLSDRFSAERPKGSFSTLEIQRTEQGDSAMYLCASSWNRGGNEKLFFGSGTQLSVL.

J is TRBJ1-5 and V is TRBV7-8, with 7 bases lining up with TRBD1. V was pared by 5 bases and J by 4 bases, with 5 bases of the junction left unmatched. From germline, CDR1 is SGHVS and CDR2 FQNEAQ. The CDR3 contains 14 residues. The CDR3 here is CASSPKQGNQPQHF. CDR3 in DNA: TGTGCCAGCAGCCCTAAACAGGGGAATCAGCCCCAGCATTTT.

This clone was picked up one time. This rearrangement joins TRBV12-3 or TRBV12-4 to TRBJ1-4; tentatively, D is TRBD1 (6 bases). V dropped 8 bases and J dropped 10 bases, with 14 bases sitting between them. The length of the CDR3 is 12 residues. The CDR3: CASGTQGTKLFF. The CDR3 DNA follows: TGTGCCAGCGGGACACAGGGTACAAAACTGTTTTTT.

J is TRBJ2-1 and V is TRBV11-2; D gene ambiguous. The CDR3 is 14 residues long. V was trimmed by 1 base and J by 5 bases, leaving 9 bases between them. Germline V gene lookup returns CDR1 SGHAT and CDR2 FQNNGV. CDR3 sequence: CASSLVQKHNEQFF. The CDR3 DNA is TGTGCCAGCAGCTTAGTTCAGAAACACAATGAGCAGTTCTTC.

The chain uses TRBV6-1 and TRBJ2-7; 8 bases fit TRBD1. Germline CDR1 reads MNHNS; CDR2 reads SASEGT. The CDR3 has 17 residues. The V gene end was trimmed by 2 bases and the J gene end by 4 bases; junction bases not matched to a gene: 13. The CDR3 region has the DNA TGTGCCAGCAGTGAAAGATATAGGACAGGGAGAAATTACGAGCAGTACTTC. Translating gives CASSERYRTGRNYEQYF.

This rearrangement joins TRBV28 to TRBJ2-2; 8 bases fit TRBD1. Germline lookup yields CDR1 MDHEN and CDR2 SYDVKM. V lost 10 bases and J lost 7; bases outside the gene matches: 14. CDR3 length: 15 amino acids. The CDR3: CATVADRGRGGELFF. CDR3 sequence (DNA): TGTGCCACCGTAGCAGACAGGGGCCGTGGCGGGGAGCTGTTTTTT.

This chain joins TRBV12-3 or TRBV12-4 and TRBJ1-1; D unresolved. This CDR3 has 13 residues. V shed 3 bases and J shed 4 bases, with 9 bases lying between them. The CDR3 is CASSFAGSTEAFF. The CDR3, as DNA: TGTGCCAGCAGTTTTGCGGGGAGCACTGAAGCTTTCTTT.

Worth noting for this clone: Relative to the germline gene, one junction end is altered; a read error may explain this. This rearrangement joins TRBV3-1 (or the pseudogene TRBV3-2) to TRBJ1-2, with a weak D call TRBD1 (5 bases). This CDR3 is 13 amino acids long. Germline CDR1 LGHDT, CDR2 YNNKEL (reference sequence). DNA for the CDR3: TGTGCCAGCAGCCAACCAGGGAACTATGGCCACACCTTC. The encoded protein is CASSQPGNYGHTF.

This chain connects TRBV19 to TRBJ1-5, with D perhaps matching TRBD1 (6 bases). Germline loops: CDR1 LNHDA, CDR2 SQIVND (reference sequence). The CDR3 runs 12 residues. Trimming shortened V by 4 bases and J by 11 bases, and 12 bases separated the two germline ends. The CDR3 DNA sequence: TGTGCCAGTAGTACCACCACAGGGTCCCAGCATTTT. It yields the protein CASSTTTGSQHF.

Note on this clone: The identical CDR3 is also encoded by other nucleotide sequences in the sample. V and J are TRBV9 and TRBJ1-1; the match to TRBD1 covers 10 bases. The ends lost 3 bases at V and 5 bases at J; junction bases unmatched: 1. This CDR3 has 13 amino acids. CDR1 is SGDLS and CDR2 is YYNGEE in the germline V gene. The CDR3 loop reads CASSGTGGTEAFF. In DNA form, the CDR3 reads TGTGCCAGCAGCGGGACAGGGGGAACTGAAGCTTTCTTT. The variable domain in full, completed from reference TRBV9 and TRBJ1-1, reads DSGVTQTPKHLITATGQRVTLRCSPRSGDLSVYWYQQSLDQGLQFLIQYYNGEERAKGNILERFSAQQFPDLHSELNLSSLELGDSALYFCASSGTGGTEAFFGQGTRLTVV.

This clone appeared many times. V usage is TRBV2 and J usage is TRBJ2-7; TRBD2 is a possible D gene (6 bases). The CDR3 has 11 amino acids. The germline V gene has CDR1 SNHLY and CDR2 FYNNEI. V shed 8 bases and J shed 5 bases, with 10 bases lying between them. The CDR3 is CASQREDEQYF. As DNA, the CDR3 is TGTGCCAGCCAAAGGGAGGACGAGCAGTACTTC.

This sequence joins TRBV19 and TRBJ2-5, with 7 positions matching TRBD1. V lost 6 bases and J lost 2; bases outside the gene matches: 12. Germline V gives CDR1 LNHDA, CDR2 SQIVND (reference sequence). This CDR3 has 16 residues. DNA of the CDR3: TGTGCCAGTAGCCTCGAAGGGACAGCACTTCAAGAGACCCAGTACTTC. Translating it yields CASSLEGTALQETQYF.

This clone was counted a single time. The CDR3 DNA sequence: TGTGCCAGCAGCCAAACGGGACAGGGGGATGGCTACACCTTC. It yields the protein CASSQTGQGDGYTF. The chain has TRBV5-5 and TRBJ1-2, with 11 bases fitting TRBD1. V trimming: 4 bases; J trimming: 6 bases; junction bases outside the gene matches: 5. Germline loops: CDR1 SGHKS, CDR2 YYEKEE (reference sequence). The CDR3 contains 14 residues.

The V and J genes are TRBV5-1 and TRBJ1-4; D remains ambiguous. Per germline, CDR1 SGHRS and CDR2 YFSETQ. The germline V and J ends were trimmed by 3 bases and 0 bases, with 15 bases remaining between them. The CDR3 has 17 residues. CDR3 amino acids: CASSSTLWGATNEKLFF. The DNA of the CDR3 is TGCGCCAGCAGCTCCACCCTGTGGGGAGCAACTAATGAAAAACTGTTTTTT.

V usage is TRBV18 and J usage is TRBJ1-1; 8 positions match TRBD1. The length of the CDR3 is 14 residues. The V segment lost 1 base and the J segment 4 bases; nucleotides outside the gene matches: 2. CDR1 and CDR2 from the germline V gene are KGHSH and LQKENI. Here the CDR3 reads CASSPRDRGTEAFF. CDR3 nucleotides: TGTGCCAGCTCACCACGAGACAGGGGCACTGAAGCTTTCTTT.

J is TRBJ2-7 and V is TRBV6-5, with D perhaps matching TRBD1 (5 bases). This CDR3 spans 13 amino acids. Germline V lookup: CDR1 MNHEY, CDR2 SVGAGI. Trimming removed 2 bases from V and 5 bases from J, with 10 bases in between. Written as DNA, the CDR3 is TGTGCCAGCAGTTACGAAGGGGTCGACGAGCAGTACTTC. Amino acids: CASSYEGVDEQYF.

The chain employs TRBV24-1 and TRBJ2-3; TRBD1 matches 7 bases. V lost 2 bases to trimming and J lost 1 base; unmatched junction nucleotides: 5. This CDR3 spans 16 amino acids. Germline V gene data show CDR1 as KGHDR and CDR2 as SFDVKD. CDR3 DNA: TGTGCCACCAGTGATTCAACAGGGGTTGGCACAGATACGCAGTATTTT. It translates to CATSDSTGVGTDTQYF.